The following is a T cell receptor beta chain sequence with its context. This entry belongs to a study of control samples from healthy donors and cancer patients. Measured with immunoSEQ multiplex PCR; TCRdb has only the in-frame clones, and not every one. This table holds about 130,000 clones, approximately 94% found once. Germline values: CDR1 SGHAT, CDR2 FQNNGV. Trimming took off 6 bases at V and 2 bases at J, with 10 bases between the two ends. The CDR3 contains 13 residues. Sequencing input: blood. This TCR derives from a man aged 25-45 years in good health. The chain joins TRBV11-2 to TRBJ1-2; D is ambiguous. The chain's CDR3 is CASSRPLNYGYTF. CDR3 in DNA: TGTGCCAGCAGTCGACCCCTCAACTATGGCTACACCTTC.